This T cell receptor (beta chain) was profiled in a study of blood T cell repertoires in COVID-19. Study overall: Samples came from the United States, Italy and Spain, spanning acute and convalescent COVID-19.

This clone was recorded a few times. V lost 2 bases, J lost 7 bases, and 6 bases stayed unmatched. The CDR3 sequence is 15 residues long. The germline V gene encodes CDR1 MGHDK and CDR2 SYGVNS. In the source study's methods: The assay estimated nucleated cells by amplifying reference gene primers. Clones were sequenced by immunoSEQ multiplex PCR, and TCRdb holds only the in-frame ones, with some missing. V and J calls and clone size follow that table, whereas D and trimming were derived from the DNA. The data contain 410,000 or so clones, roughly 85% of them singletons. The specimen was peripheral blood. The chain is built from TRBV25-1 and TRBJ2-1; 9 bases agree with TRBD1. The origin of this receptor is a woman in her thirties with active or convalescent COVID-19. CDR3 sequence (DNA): TGTGCCAGCAGTGAAGGACAGGGGTTAACAAATGAGCAGTTCTTC. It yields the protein CASSEGQGLTNEQFF.